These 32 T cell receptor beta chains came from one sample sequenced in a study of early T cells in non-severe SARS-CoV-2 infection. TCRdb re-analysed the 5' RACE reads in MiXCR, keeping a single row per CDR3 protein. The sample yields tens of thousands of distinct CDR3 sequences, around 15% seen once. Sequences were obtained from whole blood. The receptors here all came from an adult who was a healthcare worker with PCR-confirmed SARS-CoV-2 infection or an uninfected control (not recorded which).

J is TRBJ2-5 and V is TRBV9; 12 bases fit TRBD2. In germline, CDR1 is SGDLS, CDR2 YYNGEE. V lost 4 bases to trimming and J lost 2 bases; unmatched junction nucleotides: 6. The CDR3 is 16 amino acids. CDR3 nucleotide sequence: TGTGCCAGCAGCTCCCGACTAGCGGGGGCTCAAGAGACCCAGTACTTC. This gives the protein CASSSRLAGAQETQYF.

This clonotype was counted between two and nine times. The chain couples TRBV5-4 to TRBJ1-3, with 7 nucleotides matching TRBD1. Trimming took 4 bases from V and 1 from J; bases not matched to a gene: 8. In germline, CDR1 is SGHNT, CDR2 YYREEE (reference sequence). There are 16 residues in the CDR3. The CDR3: CASSQGQVRSGNTIYF. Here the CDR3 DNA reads TGTGCCAGCAGCCAAGGACAGGTCAGATCTGGAAACACCATATATTTT.

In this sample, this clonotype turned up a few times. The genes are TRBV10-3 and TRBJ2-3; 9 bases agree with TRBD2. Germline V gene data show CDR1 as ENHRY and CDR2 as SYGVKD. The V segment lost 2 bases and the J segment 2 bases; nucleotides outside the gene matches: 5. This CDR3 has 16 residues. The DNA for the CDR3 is TGTGCCATCAGTGAGGGCAGCGGGGGGCCCACAGATACGCAGTATTTT. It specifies CAISEGSGGPTDTQYF.

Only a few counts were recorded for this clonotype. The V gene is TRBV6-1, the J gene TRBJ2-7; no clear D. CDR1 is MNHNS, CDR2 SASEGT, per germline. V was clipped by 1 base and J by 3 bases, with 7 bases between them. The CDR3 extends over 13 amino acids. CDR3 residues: CASSEGRNYEQYF. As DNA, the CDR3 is TGTGCCAGCAGTGAAGGCAGAAACTACGAGCAGTACTTC.

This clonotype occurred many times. Here the CDR3 reads CASSRTSGGLNTGELFF. Written as DNA, the CDR3 is TGTGCCAGCAGCCGGACTAGCGGGGGGCTTAACACCGGGGAGCTGTTTTTT. The V and J genes are TRBV12-3 or TRBV12-4 and TRBJ2-2; 14 positions agree with TRBD2. Trimming at V came to 6 bases and at J to 2 bases, leaving 5 bases not matched to a gene. The length of the CDR3 is 17 residues.

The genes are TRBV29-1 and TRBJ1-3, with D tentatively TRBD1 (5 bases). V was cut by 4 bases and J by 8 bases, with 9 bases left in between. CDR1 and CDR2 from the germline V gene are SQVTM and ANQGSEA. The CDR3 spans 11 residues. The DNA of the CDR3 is TGCAGCGTTGCTCAGGGAGACACCATATATTTT. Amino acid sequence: CSVAQGDTIYF.

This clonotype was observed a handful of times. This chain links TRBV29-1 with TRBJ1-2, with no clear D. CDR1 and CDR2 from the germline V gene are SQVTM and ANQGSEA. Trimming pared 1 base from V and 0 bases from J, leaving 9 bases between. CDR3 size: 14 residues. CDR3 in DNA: TGCAGCGTTGAAGGGGAGGGTCCTAACTATGGCTACACCTTC. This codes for CSVEGEGPNYGYTF.

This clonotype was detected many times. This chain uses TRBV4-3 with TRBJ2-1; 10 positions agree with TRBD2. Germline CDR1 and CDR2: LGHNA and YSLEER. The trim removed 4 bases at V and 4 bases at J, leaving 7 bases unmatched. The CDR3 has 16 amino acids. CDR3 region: CASSPGSGGEYNEQFF. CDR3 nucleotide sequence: TGCGCCAGCAGCCCAGGGAGCGGGGGGGAGTACAATGAGCAGTTCTTC.

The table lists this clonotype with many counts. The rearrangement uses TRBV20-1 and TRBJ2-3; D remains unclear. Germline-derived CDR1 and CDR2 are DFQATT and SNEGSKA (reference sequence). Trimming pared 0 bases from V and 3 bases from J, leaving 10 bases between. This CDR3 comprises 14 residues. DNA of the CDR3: TGCAGTGCTAGAGATCCGCTAGTGACAGATACGCAGTATTTT. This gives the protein CSARDPLVTDTQYF.

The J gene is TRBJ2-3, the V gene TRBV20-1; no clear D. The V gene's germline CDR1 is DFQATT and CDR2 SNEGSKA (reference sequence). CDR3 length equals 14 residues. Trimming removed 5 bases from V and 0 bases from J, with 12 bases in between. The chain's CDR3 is CSASPPPSTDTQYF. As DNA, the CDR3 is TGCAGTGCTTCCCCTCCACCGAGCACAGATACGCAGTATTTT.

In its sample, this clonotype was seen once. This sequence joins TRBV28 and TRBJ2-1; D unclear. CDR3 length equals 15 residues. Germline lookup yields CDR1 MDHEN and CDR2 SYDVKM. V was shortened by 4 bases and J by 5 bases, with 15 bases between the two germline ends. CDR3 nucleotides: TGTGCCAGCAGTTCCCCGCCCTCTTGGGACAATGAGCAGTTCTTC. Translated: CASSSPPSWDNEQFF. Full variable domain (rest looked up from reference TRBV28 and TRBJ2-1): DVKVTQSSRYLVKRTGEKVFLECVQDMDHENMFWYRQDPGLGLRLIYFSYDVKMKEKGDIPEGYSVSREKKERFSLILESASTNQTSMYLCASSSPPSWDNEQFFGPGTRLTVL.

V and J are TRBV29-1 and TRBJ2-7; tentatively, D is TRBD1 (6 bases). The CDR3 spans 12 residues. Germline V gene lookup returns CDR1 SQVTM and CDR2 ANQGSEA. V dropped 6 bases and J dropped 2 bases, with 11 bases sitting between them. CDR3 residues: CSVGQFPYEQYF. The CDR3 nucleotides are TGCAGCGTCGGACAGTTCCCCTACGAGCAGTACTTC.

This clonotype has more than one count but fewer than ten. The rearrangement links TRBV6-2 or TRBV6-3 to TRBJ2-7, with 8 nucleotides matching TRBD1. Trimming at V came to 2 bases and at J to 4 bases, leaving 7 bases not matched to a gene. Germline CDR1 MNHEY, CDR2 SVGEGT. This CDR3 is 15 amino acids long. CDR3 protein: CASSYGQGFHYEQYF. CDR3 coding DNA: TGTGCCAGCAGTTACGGACAGGGCTTTCATTACGAGCAGTACTTC.

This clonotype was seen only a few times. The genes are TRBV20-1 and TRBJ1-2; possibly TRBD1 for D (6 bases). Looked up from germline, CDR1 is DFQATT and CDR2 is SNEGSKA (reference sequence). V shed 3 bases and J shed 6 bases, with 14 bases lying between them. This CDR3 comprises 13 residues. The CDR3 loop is CSARGALGNGYTF. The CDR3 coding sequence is TGCAGTGCTAGGGGGGCCTTGGGCAATGGCTACACCTTC.

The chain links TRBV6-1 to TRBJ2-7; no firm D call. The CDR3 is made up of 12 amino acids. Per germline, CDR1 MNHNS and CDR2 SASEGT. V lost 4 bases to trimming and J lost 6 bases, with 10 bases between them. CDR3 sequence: CASSVEFGEQYF. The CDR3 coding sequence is TGTGCCAGCAGTGTTGAATTCGGCGAGCAGTACTTC.

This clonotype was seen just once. The CDR3 bases are TGCAGCGCCACGGAGGGGTCAGCTAATGAAAAACTGTTTTTT. It yields the protein CSATEGSANEKLFF. The chain carries TRBV29-1 and TRBJ1-4; D is possibly TRBD1 (5 bases). Trimming removed 7 bases from V and 3 bases from J, with 15 bases in between. The CDR3 runs to 14 residues. Germline CDR1 is SQVTM and CDR2 is ANQGSEA.

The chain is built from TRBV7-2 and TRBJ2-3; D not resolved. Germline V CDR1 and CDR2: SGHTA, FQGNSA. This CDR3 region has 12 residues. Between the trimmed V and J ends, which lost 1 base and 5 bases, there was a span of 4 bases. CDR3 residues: CASSLVVDTQYF. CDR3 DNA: TGTGCCAGCAGCTTAGTGGTAGATACGCAGTATTTT.

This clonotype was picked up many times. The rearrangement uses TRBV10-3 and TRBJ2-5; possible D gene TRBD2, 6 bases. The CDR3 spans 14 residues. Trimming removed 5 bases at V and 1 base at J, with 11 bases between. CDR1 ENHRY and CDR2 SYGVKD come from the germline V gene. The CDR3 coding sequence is TGTGCCATCAGTCCTCGGGGACTCCAAGAGACCCAGTACTTC. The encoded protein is CAISPRGLQETQYF.

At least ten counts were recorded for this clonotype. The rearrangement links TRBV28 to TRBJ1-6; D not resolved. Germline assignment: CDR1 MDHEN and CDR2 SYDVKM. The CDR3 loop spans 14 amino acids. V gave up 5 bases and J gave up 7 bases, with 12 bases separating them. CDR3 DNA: TGTGCCAGCAGTCCGCGTGTCTCGAATTCACCCCTCCACTTT. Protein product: CASSPRVSNSPLHF.

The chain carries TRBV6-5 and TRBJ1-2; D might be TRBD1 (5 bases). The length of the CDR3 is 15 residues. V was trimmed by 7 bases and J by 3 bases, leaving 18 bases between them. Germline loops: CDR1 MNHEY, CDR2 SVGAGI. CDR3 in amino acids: CASTGLLTADYGYTF. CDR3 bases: TGTGCCAGCACGGGACTTCTCACGGCGGACTATGGCTACACCTTC.

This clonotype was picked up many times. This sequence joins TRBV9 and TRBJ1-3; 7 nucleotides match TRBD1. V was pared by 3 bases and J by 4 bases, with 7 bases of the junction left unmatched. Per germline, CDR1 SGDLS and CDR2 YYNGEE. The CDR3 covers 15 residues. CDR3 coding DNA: TGTGCCAGCAGCGCCCGACAGGGAGCCGGAAACACCATATATTTT. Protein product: CASSARQGAGNTIYF.

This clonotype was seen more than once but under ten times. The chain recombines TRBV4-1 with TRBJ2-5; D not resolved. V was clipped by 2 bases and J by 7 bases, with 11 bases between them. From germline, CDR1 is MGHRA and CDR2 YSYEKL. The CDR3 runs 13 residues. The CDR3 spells CASSQTPGATQYF. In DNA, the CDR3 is TGCGCCAGCAGCCAAACTCCCGGTGCGACCCAGTACTTC.

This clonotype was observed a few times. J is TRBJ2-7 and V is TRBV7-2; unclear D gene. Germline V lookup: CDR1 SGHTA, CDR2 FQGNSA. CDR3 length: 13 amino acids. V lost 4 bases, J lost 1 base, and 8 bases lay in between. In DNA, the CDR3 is TGTGCCAGCAGCTCCGACGCTTCCTACGAGCAGTACTTC. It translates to CASSSDASYEQYF.

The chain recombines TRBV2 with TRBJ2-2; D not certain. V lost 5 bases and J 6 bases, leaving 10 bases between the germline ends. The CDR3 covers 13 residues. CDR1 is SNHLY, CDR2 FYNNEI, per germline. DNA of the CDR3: TGTGCCAGCAGTTACTCCTGGGCCGGGGAGCTGTTTTTT. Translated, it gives CASSYSWAGELFF.

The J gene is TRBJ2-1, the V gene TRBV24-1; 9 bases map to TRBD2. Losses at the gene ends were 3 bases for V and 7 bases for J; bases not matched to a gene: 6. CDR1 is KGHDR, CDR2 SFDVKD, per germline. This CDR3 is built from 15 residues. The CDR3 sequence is CATSDRSSGENEQFF. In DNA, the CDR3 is TGTGCCACCAGTGATAGGTCTAGCGGGGAAAATGAGCAGTTCTTC.

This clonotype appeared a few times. In DNA, the CDR3 is TGTGCCAGCAGCCGAGGGTTTGGAGCTTTCTTT. Translating it yields CASSRGFGAFF. The chain joins TRBV5-5 to TRBJ1-1; D gene unclear. Germline assignment: CDR1 SGHKS and CDR2 YYEKEE (reference sequence). The CDR3 is made up of 11 amino acids. The V end was cut by 4 bases, the J end by 10 bases, with 11 bases between.

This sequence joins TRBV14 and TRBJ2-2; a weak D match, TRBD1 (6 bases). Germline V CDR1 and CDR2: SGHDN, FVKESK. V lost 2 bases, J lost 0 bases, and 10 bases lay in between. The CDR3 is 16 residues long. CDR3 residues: CASSQLDRANTGELFF. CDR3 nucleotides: TGTGCCAGCAGCCAACTGGACAGAGCGAACACCGGGGAGCTGTTTTTT.

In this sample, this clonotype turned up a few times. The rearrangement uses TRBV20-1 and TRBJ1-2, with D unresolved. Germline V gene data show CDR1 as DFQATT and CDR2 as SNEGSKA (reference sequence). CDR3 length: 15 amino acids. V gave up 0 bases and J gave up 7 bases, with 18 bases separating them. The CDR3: CSARDPLRAPSGYTF. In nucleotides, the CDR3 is TGCAGTGCTAGAGACCCCCTCCGGGCTCCTTCTGGCTACACCTTC.

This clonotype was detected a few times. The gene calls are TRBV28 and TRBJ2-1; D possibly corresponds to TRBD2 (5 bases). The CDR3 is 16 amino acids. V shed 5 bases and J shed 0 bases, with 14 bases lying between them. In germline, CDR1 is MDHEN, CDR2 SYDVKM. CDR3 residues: CASSGTRADSYNEQFF. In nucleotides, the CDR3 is TGTGCCAGCAGTGGAACGAGGGCAGACTCCTACAATGAGCAGTTCTTC.

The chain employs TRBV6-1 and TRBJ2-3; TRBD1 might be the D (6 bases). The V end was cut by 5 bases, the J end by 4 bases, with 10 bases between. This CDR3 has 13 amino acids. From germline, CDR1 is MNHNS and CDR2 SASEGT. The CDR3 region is CASSRQDADTQYF. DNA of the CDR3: TGTGCCAGCAGTCGACAGGACGCAGATACGCAGTATTTT.

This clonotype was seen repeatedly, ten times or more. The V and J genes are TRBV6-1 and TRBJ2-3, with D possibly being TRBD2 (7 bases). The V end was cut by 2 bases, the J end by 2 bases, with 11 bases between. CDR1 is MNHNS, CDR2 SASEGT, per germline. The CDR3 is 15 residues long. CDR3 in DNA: TGTGCCAGCAGTGAAATCGCGGGGGCCACAGATACGCAGTATTTT. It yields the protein CASSEIAGATDTQYF.

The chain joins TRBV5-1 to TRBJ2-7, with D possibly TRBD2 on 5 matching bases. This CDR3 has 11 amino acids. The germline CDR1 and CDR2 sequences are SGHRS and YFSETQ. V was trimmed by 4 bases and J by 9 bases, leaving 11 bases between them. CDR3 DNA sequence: TGCGCCAGCAGCCTACTAGAGCGGCAGTACTTC. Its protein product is CASSLLERQYF. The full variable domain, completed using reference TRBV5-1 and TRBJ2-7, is KAGVTQTPRYLIKTRGQQVTLSCSPISGHRSVSWYQQTPGQGLQFLFEYFSETQRNKGNFPGRFSGRQFSNSRSEMNVSTLELGDSALYLCASSLLERQYFGPGTRLTVT.